The rows below give T cell receptor beta chains drawn from one sample of a study of cytomegalovirus exposure and HLA in healthy donors. Using immunoSEQ multiplex PCR, the repertoire was profiled, and TCRdb retains in-frame clones only, with some absent. The sample yields some 150,000 clones, 60% to 80% seen once. Specimen: PBMCs. These TCRs come from a man between 50 and 59 years old in good health and CMV-seropositive. Both conserved end residues are part of each CDR3. A D gene is named only where the DNA matches it firmly. Some rows have no size entry. The others give once, few or many, or a class for an expanded clone.

>TRBV18|NA|TRBJ2-5|NA
CASSPGGRETQYF
TGTGCCAGCTCACCCGGGGGAAGGGAGACCCAGTACTTC
>TRBV29-1|NA|TRBJ1-1|NA
CSVHPSGGTNTEAFF
TGCAGCGTTCACCCTTCGGGGGGCACGAACACTGAAGCTTTCTTT
>TRBV5-1|TRBD2|TRBJ2-5|NA
CASSPGTSGGSETQYF
TGCGCCAGCAGCCCAGGGACTAGCGGGGGATCGGAGACCCAGTACTTC
>TRBV6-4|NA|TRBJ2-2|NA
CASSDSSNRVSGELFF
TGTGCCAGCAGTGACTCGAGTAACAGGGTATCCGGGGAGCTGTTTTTT
>TRBV10-2|NA|TRBJ1-1|NA
CASSESGGTEAFF
TGCGCCAGCAGTGAGTCAGGGGGCACTGAAGCTTTCTTT
>TRBV23-1|NA|TRBJ2-7|NA
CARYEQYF
TGCGCCCGCTACGAGCAGTACTTC
>TRBV2|TRBD1|TRBJ1-4|few
CASNDRGDEKLFF
TGTGCCAGCAACGACAGGGGGGACGAAAAACTGTTTTTT
>TRBV27|NA|TRBJ1-1|NA
CASSFRQAQLNTEAFF
TGTGCCAGCAGTTTCCGCCAGGCCCAATTGAACACTGAAGCTTTCTTT
>TRBV9|TRBD2|TRBJ2-7|NA
CASSRGGSFLDEQYF
TGTGCCAGCAGCCGGGGGGGCAGTTTCTTAGACGAGCAGTACTTC
>TRBV4-2|TRBD1|TRBJ1-1|NA
CASSLTGDTEAFF
TGTGCCAGCAGTCTTACAGGGGACACTGAAGCTTTCTTT
>TRBV4-1|NA|TRBJ2-7|NA
CASSQDIGYEQYF
TGCGCCAGCAGCCAAGATATCGGTTACGAGCAGTACTTC
>TRBV19|TRBD1|TRBJ2-7|NA
CASSIVGTGIYEQYF
TGTGCCAGTAGTATTGTTGGGACAGGGATCTACGAGCAGTACTTC
>TRBV18|NA|TRBJ2-2|few
CASCTTEGGELFF
TGTGCCAGCTGTACGACAGAAGGCGGGGAGCTGTTTTTT
>TRBV25-1|NA|TRBJ1-6|NA
CAPQGKRNSPLHF
TGTGCCCCTCAGGGGAAGAGAAATTCACCCCTCCACTTT
>TRBV7-3|NA|TRBJ2-5|NA
CASSLDRQETQYF
TGTGCCAGCAGCTTAGACAGGCAAGAGACCCAGTACTTC
>TRBV5-1|TRBD1|TRBJ1-4|once
CASSRQGAREKLFF
TGCGCCAGCAGCCGACAGGGGGCGCGGGAAAAACTGTTTTTT
>TRBV18|NA|TRBJ1-3|once
CASSPDRGSSGNTIYF
TGTGCCAGCTCACCTGACAGAGGAAGCTCTGGAAACACCATATATTTT
>TRBV4-2|NA|TRBJ2-1|NA
CASRRRADSSYNEQFF
TGTGCCAGCAGGCGCCGGGCGGACAGCTCCTACAATGAGCAGTTCTTC
>TRBV5-1|TRBD2|TRBJ2-5|NA
CASSPSGTNPWQETQYF
TGCGCCAGCAGCCCTAGCGGGACCAACCCGTGGCAAGAGACCCAGTACTTC
>TRBV5-4|TRBD1|TRBJ1-1|NA
CASSADRATEAFF
TGTGCCAGCAGCGCGGACAGGGCTACTGAAGCTTTCTTT
>TRBV7-2|NA|TRBJ2-3|NA
CASSSRQPRGTDTQYF
TGTGCCAGCAGCTCTAGACAGCCTAGGGGCACAGATACGCAGTATTTT
>TRBV29-1|NA|TRBJ1-2|NA
CSVEGQGGGYTF
TGCAGCGTTGAAGGGCAGGGCGGCGGCTACACCTTC
>TRBV7-2|NA|TRBJ2-7|NA
CASRPTGTYEQYF
TGTGCCAGCAGACCCACAGGTACCTACGAGCAGTACTTC
>TRBV29-1|NA|TRBJ1-1|NA
CSVASGAGVRTEAFF
TGCAGCGTTGCATCTGGGGCGGGGGTGAGAACTGAAGCTTTCTTT
>TRBV7-9|TRBD1|TRBJ1-1|NA
CSSSLRDRNTEAFF
TGTTCCAGCAGCTTACGGGACAGAAACACTGAAGCTTTCTTT
>TRBV5-4|TRBD2|TRBJ2-2|NA
CASSFGGGSNTGELFF
TGTGCCAGCAGCTTTGGGGGGGGTTCGAACACCGGGGAGCTGTTTTTT
>TRBV6-5|TRBD1|TRBJ2-2|NA
CASRDRARLTGELFF
TGTGCCAGCAGGGACAGGGCCCGTCTTACCGGGGAGCTGTTTTTT
>TRBV6-1|TRBD1|TRBJ1-2|NA
CASSEAGTGYGYTF
TGTGCCAGCAGTGAGGCCGGGACAGGCTATGGCTACACCTTC
>TRBV7-9|TRBD1|TRBJ1-2|once
CASTHDRAFNYGYTF
TGTGCCAGCACCCATGACAGGGCGTTTAACTATGGCTACACCTTC
>TRBV7-8|TRBD2|TRBJ2-1|NA
CASSAGLAGLSVFNEQFF
TGTGCCAGCAGCGCGGGACTAGCGGGACTCTCAGTCTTCAATGAGCAGTTCTTC
>TRBV5-4|NA|TRBJ1-2|few
CASSFLGSSYGYTF
TGTGCCAGCAGCTTTTTAGGGAGTTCCTATGGCTACACCTTC
>TRBV2|TRBD1|TRBJ2-5|NA
CASIGTGGETQYF
TGTGCCAGCATCGGGACAGGGGGAGAGACCCAGTACTTC
>TRBV19|TRBD1|TRBJ1-4|NA
CASSIGGGHEKLFF
TGTGCCAGTAGTATAGGAGGGGGCCATGAAAAACTGTTTTTT
>TRBV7-8|NA|TRBJ2-4|NA
CASSLYRGGNIQYF
TGTGCCAGCAGCTTATACAGGGGAGGAAACATTCAGTACTTC
>TRBV6-1|NA|TRBJ2-7|many
CASPSGRPPYEQYF
TGTGCCAGCCCCTCAGGTCGTCCCCCCTACGAGCAGTACTTC
>TRBV4-2|NA|TRBJ2-1|NA
CASSQAVFSYNEQFF
TGTGCCAGCAGCCAAGCCGTTTTCTCCTACAATGAGCAGTTCTTC
>TRBV27|TRBD2|TRBJ2-2|few
CATSTGTSGTYSGGLFF
TGTGCCACCTCCACGGGGACTAGCGGGACCTATTCGGGGGGGCTGTTTTTT
>TRBV6-1|TRBD1|TRBJ1-4|NA
CASRTGGVEKLFF
TGTGCCAGCAGGACAGGGGGAGTCGAAAAACTGTTTTTT
>TRBV27|TRBD2|TRBJ2-3|few
CASSFTGGADTQYF
TGTGCCAGCAGTTTTACGGGAGGGGCCGATACGCAGTATTTT
>TRBV13|NA|TRBJ2-4|few
CASSYVGDPTATNIQYF
TGTGCCAGCAGCTACGTAGGGGATCCCACCGCAACGAACATTCAGTACTTC
>TRBV11-3|NA|TRBJ2-7|NA
CASSFGTFGEQYF
TGTGCCAGCAGCTTTGGGACTTTTGGCGAGCAGTACTTC
>TRBV5-4|TRBD2|TRBJ2-5|NA
CASSLRLAGQETQYF
TGTGCCAGCAGCTTAAGGCTAGCGGGCCAAGAGACCCAGTACTTC
>TRBV6-4|TRBD1|TRBJ2-3|NA
CASSSGQGTDTQYF
TGTGCCAGCAGCTCCGGACAGGGCACAGATACGCAGTATTTT
>TRBV18|NA|TRBJ2-7|once
CASSPLARSSYEQYF
TGTGCCAGCTCACCACTGGCCAGAAGCTCCTACGAGCAGTACTTC
>TRBV14|TRBD1|TRBJ2-1|NA
CASSPQTGGTYNEQFF
TGTGCCAGCAGCCCCCAAACAGGGGGCACCTACAATGAGCAGTTCTTC
>TRBV5-1|TRBD2|TRBJ2-1|NA
CASSLAGVAGGEQFF
TGCGCCAGCAGCTTGGCCGGGGTAGCGGGAGGGGAGCAGTTCTTC
>TRBV12-5|TRBD1|TRBJ1-2|NA
CASGDRATYGYTF
TGTGCTAGTGGGGACAGGGCTACCTATGGCTACACCTTC
>TRBV19|NA|TRBJ2-2|NA
CASSMRREATGELFF
TGTGCCAGTAGTATGCGCAGGGAAGCCACCGGGGAGCTGTTTTTT
>TRBV29-1|NA|TRBJ2-1|NA
CSARTGNSYNEQFF
TGCAGCGCTCGGACTGGCAACTCCTACAATGAGCAGTTCTTC
>TRBV5-1|TRBD2|TRBJ2-2|NA
CASSLELAENTGELFF
TGCGCCAGCAGCTTGGAACTAGCGGAGAACACCGGGGAGCTGTTTTTT
>TRBV5-4|NA|TRBJ1-1|NA
CASSLAYGGHEVFF
TGTGCCAGCAGCTTGGCGTATGGGGGCCATGAAGTTTTCTTT
>TRBV5-1|NA|TRBJ1-2|NA
CASSLVQGELRDNYGYTF
TGCGCCAGCAGCCTAGTACAGGGAGAGCTCCGCGACAACTATGGCTACACCTTC
>TRBV2|TRBD2|TRBJ2-7|few
CASRQLAEDSYEQYF
TGTGCCAGCAGGCAACTAGCGGAGGACTCCTACGAGCAGTACTTC
>TRBV7-2|NA|TRBJ2-7|NA
CASSFTYEQYF
TGTGCCAGCAGCTTCACCTACGAGCAGTACTTC
>TRBV18|TRBD2|TRBJ2-7|NA
CASSPAFLAGGASYEQYF
TGTGCCAGCTCACCCGCTTTCCTAGCGGGAGGAGCCTCCTACGAGCAGTACTTC
>TRBV5-6|NA|TRBJ2-7|NA
CASSRTGYEQYF
TGTGCCAGCAGCCGGACTGGCTACGAGCAGTACTTC